These 16 T cell receptor beta chains came from one sample sequenced in a study of T-cell memory formation after mild COVID-19. Each CDR3 protein gets one entry after TCRdb re-called the 5' RACE reads with MiXCR. The sample carries about 250,000 distinct CDR3 sequences, roughly 15% recorded once. The sequenced sample was PBMCs or a T cell subset sorted from them (not recorded which). The receptor source for this set is an adult woman who had mild COVID-19 (a few samples of this study predate the infection). Cell type and time point are not known.

The rearrangement uses TRBV4-1 and TRBJ2-1; 8 bases match TRBD2. The CDR3 runs 17 residues. CDR1 and CDR2 from the germline V gene are MGHRA and YSYEKL. J gave up 8 bases and V 6 bases, and 18 bases lay outside the gene matches. The CDR3: CASSPIRSGEAGDEQFF. CDR3 DNA: TGCGCCAGCAGTCCCATCCGTAGCGGGGAGGCCGGAGATGAGCAGTTCTTC.

J is TRBJ1-2 and V is TRBV5-5; possible D gene TRBD1, 6 bases. CDR3 length: 13 residues. With 1 base removed from V and 8 bases from J, the gap between germline ends came to 12 bases. Germline values: CDR1 SGHKS, CDR2 YYEKEE (reference sequence). CDR3: CASSLRGAEGYTF. The CDR3 DNA sequence: TGTGCCAGCAGCTTGCGGGGGGCGGAGGGCTACACCTTC.

This clonotype occurred many times. The chain has TRBV20-1 and TRBJ2-2; 9 bases match TRBD2. With V trimmed by 1 base and J by 3 bases, 9 bases remained unmatched. The CDR3 is 17 amino acids. The germline CDR1 and CDR2 sequences are DFQATT and SNEGSKA (reference sequence). The CDR3 region has the DNA TGCAGTGCTAGAGTTTCAAGCGGGAGGCCGGACACCGGGGAGCTGTTTTTT. Protein: CSARVSSGRPDTGELFF.

This rearrangement joins TRBV10-3 to TRBJ2-3; TRBD2 matches 7 bases. The V gene's germline CDR1 is ENHRY and CDR2 SYGVKD. This CDR3 contains 15 residues. The trim removed 3 bases at V and 6 bases at J, leaving 9 bases unmatched. The CDR3 loop reads CAISDPGTTQDTQYF. CDR3 bases: TGTGCCATCAGTGACCCCGGGACTACCCAGGATACGCAGTATTTT.

This clonotype appeared a few times. The genes are TRBV4-2 and TRBJ2-5, with 10 bases lining up with TRBD2. The CDR3 sequence is 16 residues long. V lost 2 bases and J lost 5; bases outside the gene matches: 8. Germline loops: CDR1 LGHNA, CDR2 YNFKEQ. In nucleotides, the CDR3 is TGTGCCAGCAGCCAATCGTCTAGCGGGAGTTATGAGACCCAGTACTTC. It specifies CASSQSSSGSYETQYF.

Ten or more counts support this clonotype. The chain uses TRBV7-9 and TRBJ1-5; possibly TRBD1 for D (5 bases). This CDR3 region has 14 residues. V dropped 5 bases and J dropped 4 bases, with 12 bases sitting between them. The germline V gene encodes CDR1 SEHNR and CDR2 FQNEAQ (reference sequence). The CDR3 sequence is CASSPSGTNQPQHF. The CDR3 coding sequence is TGTGCCAGCAGCCCGTCAGGGACTAATCAGCCCCAGCATTTT.

This clonotype was observed a few times. This chain joins TRBV12-3 or TRBV12-4 and TRBJ1-2; maybe TRBD1 (6 bases). CDR3 length equals 15 residues. Trimming shortened V by 3 bases and J by 7 bases, and 18 bases separated the two germline ends. The CDR3 here is CASSFPKQGLGGYTF. The CDR3 nucleotides are TGTGCCAGCAGTTTCCCCAAACAGGGATTAGGTGGCTACACCTTC.

This clonotype was detected a few times. The chain recombines TRBV20-1 with TRBJ1-2; no definite D call. The CDR3 covers 11 residues. With 7 bases removed from V and 8 bases from J, the gap between germline ends came to 14 bases. The V gene's germline CDR1 is DFQATT and CDR2 SNEGSKA (reference sequence). CDR3 coding DNA: TGCAGTGGCTTGCTCGGCCCGGGCTACACCTTC. Its protein product is CSGLLGPGYTF.

This clonotype was counted only a few times. The chain uses TRBV19 and TRBJ1-6, with D unresolved. CDR1 LNHDA and CDR2 SQIVND come from the germline V gene (reference sequence). Between the trimmed V and J ends, which lost 3 bases and 8 bases, there was a span of 14 bases. The CDR3 contains 15 residues. The CDR3: CASSISGNSDSPLHF. CDR3 nucleotides: TGTGCCAGTAGTATTTCTGGAAATTCGGATTCACCCCTCCACTTT.

The chain couples TRBV5-1 to TRBJ2-1, with 14 bases aligning to TRBD2. Per the germline V gene, CDR1 is SGHRS and CDR2 is YFSETQ. V was clipped by 4 bases and J by 9 bases; unmatched bases: 6. The CDR3 covers 15 residues. The CDR3 nucleotides are TGCGCCAGCAGCCCGGGACTAGCGGGAGCCAGTGAGCAGTTCTTC. Residues: CASSPGLAGASEQFF.

This clonotype was detected a few times. This chain connects TRBV20-1 to TRBJ2-1, with D possibly being TRBD2 (5 bases). The germline V gene has CDR1 DFQATT and CDR2 SNEGSKA (reference sequence). V was pared by 0 bases and J by 3 bases, with 12 bases between. The length of the CDR3 is 15 residues. The CDR3 region has the DNA TGCAGTGCTAGAGATATGGAGGTCGGCTACAATGAGCAGTTCTTC. Amino acids: CSARDMEVGYNEQFF.

This clonotype was counted a few times. The genes are TRBV5-1 and TRBJ2-7; D uncertain. Trimming pared 0 bases from V and 2 bases from J, leaving 12 bases between. CDR3 size: 15 residues. Germline V gene data show CDR1 as SGHRS and CDR2 as YFSETQ. The CDR3 DNA sequence: TGCGCCAGCAGCTTGGTGAGCGAACCCCCCTACGAGCAGTACTTC. Protein: CASSLVSEPPYEQYF.

Only a few counts were recorded for this clonotype. This chain connects TRBV19 to TRBJ1-5; possibly TRBD1 for D (6 bases). The germline gives CDR1 LNHDA, CDR2 SQIVND (reference sequence). This CDR3 spans 14 amino acids. V gave up 4 bases and J gave up 3 bases, with 10 bases separating them. In DNA, the CDR3 is TGTGCCAGTAGTACACAGGGCGTCAATCAGCCCCAGCATTTT. Its translation: CASSTQGVNQPQHF. Using reference TRBV19 and TRBJ1-5 for the parts outside the CDR3, the full variable domain is DGGITQSPKYLFRKEGQNVTLSCEQNLNHDAMYWYRQDPGQGLRLIYYSQIVNDFQKGDIAEGYSVSREKKESFPLTVTSAQKNPTAFYLCASSTQGVNQPQHFGDGTRLSIL.

The chain couples TRBV20-1 to TRBJ2-3, with a possible D match to TRBD2 (6 bases). Looked up from germline, CDR1 is DFQATT and CDR2 is SNEGSKA (reference sequence). This CDR3 spans 14 amino acids. V was pared by 6 bases and J by 4 bases, with 17 bases between. The CDR3 loop is CSARGLFGADTQYF. The CDR3 DNA follows: TGCAGTGCCCGGGGACTCTTTGGGGCAGATACGCAGTATTTT.

There are a few counts of this clonotype. This chain joins TRBV24-1 and TRBJ2-2; D is uncertain. This CDR3 is built from 16 residues. V shed 3 bases and J shed 0 bases, with 10 bases lying between them. CDR1 is KGHDR and CDR2 is SFDVKD in the germline V gene. The CDR3 nucleotides read TGTGCCACCAGTGATCCCGGAACAGCGAACACCGGGGAGCTGTTTTTT. Protein: CATSDPGTANTGELFF.

This clonotype was seen more than once but under ten times. V and J are TRBV7-2 and TRBJ2-1; 11 nucleotides line up with TRBD2. The trim removed 5 bases at V and 5 bases at J, leaving 11 bases unmatched. Germline V gene lookup returns CDR1 SGHTA and CDR2 FQGNSA. This CDR3 spans 17 amino acids. The CDR3 DNA is TGTGCCAGCAGCCCACAGGTAGGGGGACTAGCGGACAATGAGCAGTTCTTC. Translating it yields CASSPQVGGLADNEQFF.